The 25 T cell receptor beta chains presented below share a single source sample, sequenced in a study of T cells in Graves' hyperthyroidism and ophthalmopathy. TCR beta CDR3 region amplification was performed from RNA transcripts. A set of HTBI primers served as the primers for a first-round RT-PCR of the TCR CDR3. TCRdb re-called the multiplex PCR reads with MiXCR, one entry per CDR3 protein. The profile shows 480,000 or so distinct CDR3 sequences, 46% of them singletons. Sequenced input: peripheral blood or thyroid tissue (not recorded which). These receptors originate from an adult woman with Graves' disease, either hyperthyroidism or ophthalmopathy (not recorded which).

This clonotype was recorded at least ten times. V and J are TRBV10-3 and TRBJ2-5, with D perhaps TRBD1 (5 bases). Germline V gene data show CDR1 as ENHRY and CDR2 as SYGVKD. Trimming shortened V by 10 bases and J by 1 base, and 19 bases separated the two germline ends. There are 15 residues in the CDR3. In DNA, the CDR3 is TGTGCCACCGAAAACACCATTGGGGCCCAAGAGACCCAGTACTTC. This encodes CATENTIGAQETQYF.

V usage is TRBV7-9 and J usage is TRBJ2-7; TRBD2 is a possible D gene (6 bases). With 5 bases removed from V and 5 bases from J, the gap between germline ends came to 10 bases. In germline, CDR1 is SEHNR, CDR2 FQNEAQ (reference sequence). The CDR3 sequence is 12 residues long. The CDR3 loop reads CASSTPGDEQYF. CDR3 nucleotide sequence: TGTGCCAGCAGCACCCCGGGAGACGAGCAGTACTTC. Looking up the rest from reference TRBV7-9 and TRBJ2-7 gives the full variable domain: DTGVSQNPRHKITKRGQNVTFRCDPISEHNRLYWYRQTLGQGPEFLTYFQNEAQLEKSRLLSDRFSAERPKGSFSTLEIQRTEQGDSAMYLCASSTPGDEQYFGPGTRLTVT.

CDR3 nucleotides: TGTGCCAGCAGCTTCGCGGGTAGCACAGATACGCAGTATTTT. It encodes CASSFAGSTDTQYF. The chain joins TRBV7-9 to TRBJ2-3; TRBD2 might be the D (5 bases). V shed 3 bases and J shed 0 bases, with 7 bases lying between them. Per the germline V gene, CDR1 is SEHNR and CDR2 is FQNEAQ (reference sequence). CDR3 size: 14 residues.

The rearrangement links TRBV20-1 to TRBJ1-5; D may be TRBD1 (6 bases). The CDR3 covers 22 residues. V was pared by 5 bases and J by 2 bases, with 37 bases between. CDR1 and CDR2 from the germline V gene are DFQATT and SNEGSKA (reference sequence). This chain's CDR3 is CSAYTRDTSGDGHGRRNQPQHF. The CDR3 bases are TGCAGTGCTTATACCCGGGACACTTCCGGGGACGGACACGGTAGGCGCAATCAGCCCCAGCATTTT.

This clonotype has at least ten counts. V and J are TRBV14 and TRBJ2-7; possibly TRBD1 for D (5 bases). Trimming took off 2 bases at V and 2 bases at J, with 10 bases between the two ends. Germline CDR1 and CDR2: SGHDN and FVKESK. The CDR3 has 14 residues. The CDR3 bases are TGTGCCAGCAGCCAAAGCTCAGGGCCCTACGAGCAGTACTTC. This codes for CASSQSSGPYEQYF.

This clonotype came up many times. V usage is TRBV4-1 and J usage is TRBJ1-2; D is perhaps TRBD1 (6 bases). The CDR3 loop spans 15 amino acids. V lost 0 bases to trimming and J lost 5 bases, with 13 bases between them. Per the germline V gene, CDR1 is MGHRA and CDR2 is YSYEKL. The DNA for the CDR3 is TGCGCCAGCAGCCAAGAGAGGGACATCAATTATGGCTACACCTTC. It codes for CASSQERDINYGYTF.

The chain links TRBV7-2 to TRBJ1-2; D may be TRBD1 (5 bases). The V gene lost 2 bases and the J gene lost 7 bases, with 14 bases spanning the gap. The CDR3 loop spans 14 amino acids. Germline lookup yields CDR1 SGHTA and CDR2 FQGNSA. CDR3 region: CASSLPGRSIGYTF. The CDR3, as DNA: TGTGCCAGCAGCTTACCGGGACGGAGTATTGGCTACACCTTC.

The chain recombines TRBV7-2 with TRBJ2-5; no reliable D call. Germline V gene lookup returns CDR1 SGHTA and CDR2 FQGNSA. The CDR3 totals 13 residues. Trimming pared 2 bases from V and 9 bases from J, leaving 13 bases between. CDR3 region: CASSLLESQPQYF. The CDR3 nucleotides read TGTGCCAGCAGCTTACTTGAAAGCCAGCCCCAGTACTTC.

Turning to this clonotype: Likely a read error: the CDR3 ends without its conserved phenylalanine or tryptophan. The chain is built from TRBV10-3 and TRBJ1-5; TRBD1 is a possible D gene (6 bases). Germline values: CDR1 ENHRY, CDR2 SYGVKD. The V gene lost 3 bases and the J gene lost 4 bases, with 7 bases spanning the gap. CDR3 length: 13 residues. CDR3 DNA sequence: TGTGCCATCAGTGACACAGGGAATCAGCCCCAGCATCTT. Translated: CAISDTGNQPQHL.

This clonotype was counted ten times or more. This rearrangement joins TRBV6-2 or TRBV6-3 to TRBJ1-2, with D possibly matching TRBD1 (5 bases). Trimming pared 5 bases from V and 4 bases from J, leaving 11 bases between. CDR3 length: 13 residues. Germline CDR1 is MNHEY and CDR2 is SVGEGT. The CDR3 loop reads CASSQGPVYGYTF. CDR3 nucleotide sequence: TGTGCCAGCAGTCAGGGACCGGTCTATGGCTACACCTTC.

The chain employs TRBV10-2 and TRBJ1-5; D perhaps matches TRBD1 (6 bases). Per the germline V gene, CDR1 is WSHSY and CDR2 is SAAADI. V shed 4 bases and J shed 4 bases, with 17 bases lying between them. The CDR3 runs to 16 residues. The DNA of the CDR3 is TGCGCCAGCAGTGGCCGTAGGGGGACACAAAATCAGCCCCAGCATTTT. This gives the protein CASSGRRGTQNQPQHF.

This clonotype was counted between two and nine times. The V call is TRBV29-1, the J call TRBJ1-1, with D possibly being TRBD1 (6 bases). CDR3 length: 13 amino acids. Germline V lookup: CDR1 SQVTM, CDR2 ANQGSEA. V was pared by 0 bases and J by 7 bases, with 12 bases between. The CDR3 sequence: CSVEESRGNEAFF. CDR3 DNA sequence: TGCAGCGTTGAAGAATCCAGGGGTAATGAAGCTTTCTTT.

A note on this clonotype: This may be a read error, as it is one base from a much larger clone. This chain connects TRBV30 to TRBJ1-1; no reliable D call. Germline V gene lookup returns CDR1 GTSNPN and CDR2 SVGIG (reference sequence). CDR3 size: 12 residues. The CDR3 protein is CAWSDLNTEALF. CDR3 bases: TGTGCCTGGAGTGACTTGAACACTGAAGCTCTCTTT.

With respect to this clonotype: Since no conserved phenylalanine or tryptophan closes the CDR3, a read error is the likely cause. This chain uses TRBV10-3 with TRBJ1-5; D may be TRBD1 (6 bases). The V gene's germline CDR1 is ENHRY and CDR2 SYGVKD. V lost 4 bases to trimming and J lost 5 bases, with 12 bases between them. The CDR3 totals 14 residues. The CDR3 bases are TGTGCCATCAGTGCAGGGACATCAGATCAGCCCCAGCATCTT. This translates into CAISAGTSDQPQHL.

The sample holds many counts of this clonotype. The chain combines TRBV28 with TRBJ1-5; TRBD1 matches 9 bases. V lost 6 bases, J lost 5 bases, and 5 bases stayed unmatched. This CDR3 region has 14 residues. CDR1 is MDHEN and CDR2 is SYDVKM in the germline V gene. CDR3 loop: CASRTGGIDQPQHF. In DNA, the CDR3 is TGTGCCAGCAGGACAGGGGGTATCGATCAGCCCCAGCATTTT. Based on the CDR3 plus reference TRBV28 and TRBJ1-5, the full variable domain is DVKVTQSSRYLVKRTGEKVFLECVQDMDHENMFWYRQDPGLGLRLIYFSYDVKMKEKGDIPEGYSVSREKKERFSLILESASTNQTSMYLCASRTGGIDQPQHFGDGTRLSIL.

CDR3 sequence (DNA): TGTGCCAGCAGTTTATCGGCTGGGACAGGGGAAGCTTTCTTT. As protein: CASSLSAGTGEAFF. The chain employs TRBV6-5 and TRBJ1-1, with 9 positions matching TRBD1. The CDR3 totals 14 residues. Germline loops: CDR1 MNHEY, CDR2 SVGAGI. J lost 8 bases, V lost 4 bases, and 8 bases had no gene match.

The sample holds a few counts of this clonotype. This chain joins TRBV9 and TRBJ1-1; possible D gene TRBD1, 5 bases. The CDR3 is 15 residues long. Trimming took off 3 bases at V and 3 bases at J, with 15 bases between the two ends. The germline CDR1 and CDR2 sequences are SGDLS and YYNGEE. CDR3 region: CASSATGGSDTEAFF. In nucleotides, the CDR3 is TGTGCCAGCAGCGCAACCGGGGGGAGTGACACTGAAGCTTTCTTT.

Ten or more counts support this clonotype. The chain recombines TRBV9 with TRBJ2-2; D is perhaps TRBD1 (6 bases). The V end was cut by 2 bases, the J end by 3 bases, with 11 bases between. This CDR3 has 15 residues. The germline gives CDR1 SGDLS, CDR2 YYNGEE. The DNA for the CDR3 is TGTGCCAGCAGCGTGGGGGCGCCGGACACCGGGGAGCTGTTTTTT. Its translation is CASSVGAPDTGELFF. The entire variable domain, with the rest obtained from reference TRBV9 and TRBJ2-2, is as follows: DSGVTQTPKHLITATGQRVTLRCSPRSGDLSVYWYQQSLDQGLQFLIQYYNGEERAKGNILERFSAQQFPDLHSELNLSSLELGDSALYFCASSVGAPDTGELFFGEGSRLTVL.

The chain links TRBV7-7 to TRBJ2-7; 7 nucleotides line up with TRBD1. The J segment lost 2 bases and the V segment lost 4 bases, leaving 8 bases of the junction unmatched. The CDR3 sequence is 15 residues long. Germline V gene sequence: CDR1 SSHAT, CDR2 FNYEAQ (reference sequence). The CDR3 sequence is CASSSTAGTAYEQYF. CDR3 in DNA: TGTGCCAGCAGCTCAACAGCCGGGACAGCCTACGAGCAGTACTTC. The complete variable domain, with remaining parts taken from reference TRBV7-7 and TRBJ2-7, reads GAGVSQSPRYKVTKRGQDVTLRCDPISSHATLYWYQQALGQGPEFLTYFNYEAQPDKSGLPSDRFSAERPEGSISTLTIQRTEQRDSAMYRCASSSTAGTAYEQYFGPGTRLTVT.

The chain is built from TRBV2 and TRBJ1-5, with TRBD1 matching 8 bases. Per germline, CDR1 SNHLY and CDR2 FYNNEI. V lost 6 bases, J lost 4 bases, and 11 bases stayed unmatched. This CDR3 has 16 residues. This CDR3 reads CASRGGRDRRNQPQHF. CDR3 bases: TGTGCCAGCAGAGGAGGTAGGGACAGGAGAAATCAGCCCCAGCATTTT.

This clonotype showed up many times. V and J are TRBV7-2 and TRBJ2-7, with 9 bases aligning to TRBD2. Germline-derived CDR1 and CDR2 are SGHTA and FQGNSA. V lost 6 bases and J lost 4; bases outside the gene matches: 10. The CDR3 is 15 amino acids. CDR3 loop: CASSHPASGKYEQYF. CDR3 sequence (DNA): TGTGCCAGCAGTCACCCGGCTAGCGGGAAATACGAGCAGTACTTC.

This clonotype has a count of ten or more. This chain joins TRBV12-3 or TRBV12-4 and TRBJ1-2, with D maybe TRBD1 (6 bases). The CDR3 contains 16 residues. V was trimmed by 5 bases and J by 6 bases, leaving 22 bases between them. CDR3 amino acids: CASSLDMTGLTDGYTF. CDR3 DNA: TGTGCCAGCAGTCTTGATATGACAGGACTGACCGATGGCTACACCTTC.

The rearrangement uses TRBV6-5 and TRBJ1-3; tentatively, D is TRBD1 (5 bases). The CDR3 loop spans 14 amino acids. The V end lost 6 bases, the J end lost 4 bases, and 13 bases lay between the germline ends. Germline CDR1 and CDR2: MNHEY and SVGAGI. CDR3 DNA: TGTGCCAGCAGGTCACAGGCATCCGGAAACACCATATATTTT. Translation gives CASRSQASGNTIYF.

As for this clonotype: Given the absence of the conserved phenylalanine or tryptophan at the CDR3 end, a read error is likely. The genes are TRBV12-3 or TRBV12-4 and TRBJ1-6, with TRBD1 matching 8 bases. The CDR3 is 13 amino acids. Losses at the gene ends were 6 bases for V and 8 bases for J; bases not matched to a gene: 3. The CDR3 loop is CASSATGDSPLHL. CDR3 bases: TGTGCCAGCAGCGCGACAGGGGATTCACCCCTCCACCTT.

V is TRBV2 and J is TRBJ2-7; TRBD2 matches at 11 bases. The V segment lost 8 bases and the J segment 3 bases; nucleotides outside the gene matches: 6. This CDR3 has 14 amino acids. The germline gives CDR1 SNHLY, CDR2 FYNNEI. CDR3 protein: CASAGLAGLYEQYF. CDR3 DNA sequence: TGTGCCAGCGCCGGACTAGCGGGCCTCTACGAGCAGTACTTC.